The clone carrying this T cell receptor (beta chain) was observed a few times. The data originate from a study of early T cells in non-severe SARS-CoV-2 infection. Attachment of unique molecular identifiers to individual cDNA molecules was performed. In TCRdb, the 5' RACE reads were re-called with MiXCR into one record per CDR3 protein. The table has around 83,000 distinct CDR3 sequences, less than 11% seen once. V was clipped by 5 bases and J by 1 base, with 14 bases between them. Germline V gene lookup returns CDR1 SEHNR and CDR2 FQNEAQ (reference sequence). CDR3 size: 15 residues. The sequence was collected from an adult who was a healthcare worker with PCR-confirmed SARS-CoV-2 infection or an uninfected control (not recorded which). Source: whole blood, taken at baseline. This chain connects TRBV7-9 to TRBJ2-5; D gene unclear. The CDR3 DNA reads TGTGCCAGCAGCCCCGGGCTGGCCAGCCAAGAGACCCAGTACTTC. It specifies CASSPGLASQETQYF.